This entry describes one T cell receptor (beta chain). Repertoires were generated with immunoSEQ multiplex PCR, while TCRdb's copy carries only in-frame clones and drops some. Counted here are some 79,000 clones, approximately 90% occurring once; the ten biggest clones make up around 13%. The CDR3 contains 14 residues. CDR1 SGHTA and CDR2 FQGNSA come from the germline V gene. The germline V and J ends were trimmed by 4 bases and 3 bases, with 12 bases remaining between them. This specimen comes from a study of blood T cell repertoires in COVID-19. Overall study context: Italy, Spain and the United States were the sources of the convalescent and acute COVID-19 samples. Nucleic acid was either cDNA or gDNA, and it came from T cells, B-cell-depleted T cells, or PBMCs.

The chain employs TRBV7-2 and TRBJ1-1, with D maybe TRBD1 (6 bases). Sequencing used peripheral blood. The receptor's source is a man between 65 and 85 years old with active or convalescent COVID-19. The CDR3 DNA is TGTGCCAGCAGCTCACAGGGTCCGTACACTGAAGCTTTCTTT. It translates to CASSSQGPYTEAFF.